This T cell receptor (beta chain) appears in the sequencing data of a study of T cell responses to AZD1222 COVID-19 vaccine. Study summary: Pooling was applied to second doses at about 4 or about 12 weeks. Study-wide points: Most donors were white British and more were female, and clonal diversity was possibly underestimated. When two AZD1222 doses had been given, Spike-specific TCR breadth and depth rose.

V was cut by 5 bases and J by 3 bases, with 17 bases left in between. The CDR3 spans 15 residues. Germline CDR1 reads SEHNR; CDR2 reads FQNEAQ (reference sequence). As concerns this clone: Its antigen is as yet unknown.

Clones were read by immunoSEQ multiplex PCR, and TCRdb kept only the in-frame ones, dropping some. The sample includes roughly 96,000 clones, 89% of them seen just once. This chain uses TRBV7-9 with TRBJ2-7; D possibly matches TRBD1 or TRBD2 (5 bases each). This material consisted of peripheral blood, taken on day 0 of AZD1222 vaccination. This clonotype was obtained from an adult in good health. The CDR3 region is CASSDMRGPNYEQYF. As DNA, the CDR3 is TGTGCCAGCAGCGATATGAGGGGCCCGAACTACGAGCAGTACTTC.